Below, one TCR beta chain is given with its context. Its specificity is not known. The germline gives CDR1 MDHEN, CDR2 SYDVKM. The CDR3 covers 15 residues. V was clipped by 3 bases and J by 1 base, with 13 bases between them. These data are taken from a study of T cell responses to AZD1222 COVID-19 vaccine. Overall study findings and caveats: Researchers report vaccine-associated CD4 TCRs spanning spike, with dominance at 160-218 and 743-854. When two AZD1222 doses had been given, Spike-specific TCR breadth and depth rose.

Here immunoSEQ multiplex PCR was the method, and the copy in TCRdb shows in-frame clones only, minus some. The table lists about 120,000 clones, around 91% of them singletons. This clonotype was sampled from an adult who received the AZD1222 COVID-19 vaccine. The gene calls are TRBV28 and TRBJ2-7; no firm D call. Sequences were derived from peripheral blood, sampled 28 days after the second AZD1222 dose. CDR3 sequence (DNA): TGTGCCAGCAGTTTTGGGTGGACCAAATCCTACGAGCAGTACTTC. This codes for CASSFGWTKSYEQYF. Full variable domain (remainder filled in from reference TRBV28 and TRBJ2-7): DVKVTQSSRYLVKRTGEKVFLECVQDMDHENMFWYRQDPGLGLRLIYFSYDVKMKEKGDIPEGYSVSREKKERFSLILESASTNQTSMYLCASSFGWTKSYEQYFGPGTRLTVT.